This T cell receptor beta chain was sequenced in a study of T-cell memory formation after mild COVID-19. Overall study context: The study found TCR clusters largely donor specific.

V shed 5 bases and J 4 bases; nucleotides not matched to a gene: 4. Looked up from germline, CDR1 is ENHRY and CDR2 is SYGVKD. This CDR3 region has 14 residues. This clonotype has only a few counts. Its antigen is unknown. TCRdb independently ran MiXCR on the 5' RACE reads; one entry per CDR3 protein. The repertoire consists of about 390,000 distinct CDR3 sequences, with approximately 15% occurring once and the leading ten covering 20% to 25%. Study results and caveats: Certain responding clones were present in pre-infection memory, suggesting participation of cross-reactive memory.

The sample was PBMCs or a T cell subset sorted from them (not recorded which). This TCR came from a man aged 18 to 30 who had mild COVID-19 (a few samples of this study predate the infection). Cell type and time point are not known. The chain links TRBV10-3 to TRBJ1-5; the match to TRBD1 covers 8 bases. In DNA form, the CDR3 reads TGTGCCATCAGTCTAGGACAGGGTAATCAGCCCCAGCATTTT. The encoded protein is CAISLGQGNQPQHF.